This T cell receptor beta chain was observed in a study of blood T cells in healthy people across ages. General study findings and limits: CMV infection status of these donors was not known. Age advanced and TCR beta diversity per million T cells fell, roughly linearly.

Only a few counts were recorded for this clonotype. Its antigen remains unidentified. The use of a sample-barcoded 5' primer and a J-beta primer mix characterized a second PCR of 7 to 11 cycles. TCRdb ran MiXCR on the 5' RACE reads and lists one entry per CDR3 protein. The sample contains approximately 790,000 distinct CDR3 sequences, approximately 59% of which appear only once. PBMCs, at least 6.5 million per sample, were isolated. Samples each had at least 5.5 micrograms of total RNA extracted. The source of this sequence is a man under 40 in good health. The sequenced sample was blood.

CDR3 coding DNA: TGTGTGGGACTCCATAACTATGGCTACACCTTC. This sequence encodes CVGLHNYGYTF. V and J are TRBV7-2 and TRBJ1-2; possibly TRBD1 for D (5 bases). Germline values: CDR1 SGHTA, CDR2 FQGNSA. This CDR3 is built from 11 residues. Based on the CDR3 plus reference TRBV7-2 and TRBJ1-2, the full variable domain is GAGVSQSPSNKVTEKGKDVELRCDPISGHTALYWYRQSLGQGLEFLIYFQGNSAPDKSGLPSDRFSAERTGGSVSTLTIQRTQQEDSAVYLCVGLHNYGYTFGSGTRLTVV.